The next 10 T cell receptor beta chains were all read from a single sample in a study of T cell changes during pregnancy in multiple sclerosis (dated by TCRdb to about 2019). Receptors were amplified or captured by the immunoSEQ multiplex PCR assay. Entries here come from immuneACCESS through TCRdb and include only in-frame sequences with V and J called. Some clones fail to appear in such tables; in the studies checked, an unresolved V gene covers under half of the shortfall, and the cause of the remainder is unknown. This sample lists 69,000 or so clones; 85% to 95% were detected once. In total, the top ten clones hold approximately 2.1% of the sample. Sample: peripheral blood, taken before pregnancy. The receptors originated from a female donor with multiple sclerosis, enrolled in a pregnancy study.

The gene calls are TRBV6-5 and TRBJ2-5; weak D call: TRBD2 (5 bases). Germline-derived CDR1 and CDR2 are MNHEY and SVGAGI. V lost 7 bases and J lost 5, with 11 bases in between. This CDR3 is built from 12 residues. The CDR3 here is CASIGVGETQYF. The CDR3 coding sequence is TGTGCCAGCATCGGGGTCGGGGAGACCCAGTACTTC.

This chain joins TRBV4-2 and TRBJ2-1; the match to TRBD2 covers 13 bases. CDR1 is LGHNA and CDR2 is YNFKEQ in the germline V gene. CDR3 length: 17 residues. J was trimmed by 4 bases and V by 4 bases; bases with no gene match: 7. The CDR3 DNA sequence: TGTGCCAGCAGCCCCCGCGCGGGACTAGCGGGATACAATGAGCAGTTCTTC. Its protein product is CASSPRAGLAGYNEQFF.

The J gene is TRBJ1-5, the V gene TRBV7-9; D remains ambiguous. Looked up from germline, CDR1 is SEHNR and CDR2 is FQNEAQ (reference sequence). The V end lost 5 bases, the J end lost 1 base, and 6 bases lay between the germline ends. The CDR3 length is 13 residues. Here the CDR3 reads CASSQQSNQPQHF. The CDR3 DNA is TGTGCCAGCAGCCAACAGAGCAATCAGCCCCAGCATTTT.

The CDR3 DNA is TGTGCCAGCAGCGTGGACAGCGGCTACCAAAAACTGTTTTTT. This translates into CASSVDSGYQKLFF. The chain joins TRBV7-9 to TRBJ1-4; D perhaps matches TRBD1 (6 bases). V lost 5 bases and J lost 9, with 16 bases in between. The CDR3 spans 14 residues. CDR1 is SEHNR and CDR2 is FQNEAQ in the germline V gene (reference sequence).

V and J are TRBV19 and TRBJ1-2; D perhaps matches TRBD1 (6 bases). With 5 bases removed from V and 4 bases from J, the gap between germline ends came to 17 bases. Germline V gene data show CDR1 as LNHDA and CDR2 as SQIVND (reference sequence). This CDR3 is built from 15 residues. Written as DNA, the CDR3 is TGTGCCAGTAGTGTTAGGGGGACCTCACCCTATGGCTACACCTTC. This sequence encodes CASSVRGTSPYGYTF.

The chain recombines TRBV30 with TRBJ2-7; no firm D call. The V gene's germline CDR1 is GTSNPN and CDR2 SVGIG (reference sequence). V was shortened by 0 bases and J by 7 bases, with 13 bases between the two germline ends. This CDR3 is built from 13 residues. CDR3 DNA: TGTGCCTGGAGTGTAACCCCCTCCAGGGAGCAGTACTTC. Encoded protein: CAWSVTPSREQYF.

The chain employs TRBV28 and TRBJ2-4, with a tentative D call TRBD1 (5 bases). The V and J ends lost 0 bases and 0 bases respectively, with 30 bases between them. The CDR3 extends over 23 amino acids. The germline V gene has CDR1 MDHEN and CDR2 SYDVKM. The CDR3 sequence: CASSLWGFRRATEDLVAKNIQYF. In DNA, the CDR3 is TGTGCCAGCAGTTTATGGGGCTTCCGCAGAGCGACAGAAGATTTGGTAGCCAAAAACATTCAGTACTTC.

The chain uses TRBV4-1 and TRBJ2-1; 7 positions agree with TRBD2. V shed 1 base and J 0 bases; nucleotides not matched to a gene: 6. Germline lookup yields CDR1 MGHRA and CDR2 YSYEKL. The CDR3 extends over 17 amino acids. The CDR3 DNA reads as TGCGCCAGCAGCCAAGTTGGCGGCGGGAGCTCCTACAATGAGCAGTTCTTC. This gives the protein CASSQVGGGSSYNEQFF.

The chain couples TRBV2 to TRBJ2-7; TRBD2 matches 12 bases. This CDR3 comprises 15 residues. Trimming cost V 3 bases and J 6 bases; bases outside gene matches: 6. The germline V gene has CDR1 SNHLY and CDR2 FYNNEI. CDR3 loop: CASSDRRLAGVEQYF. The DNA for the CDR3 is TGTGCCAGCAGTGATCGGAGACTAGCGGGAGTCGAGCAGTACTTC.

The chain employs TRBV10-3 and TRBJ1-2, with TRBD1 identical over 7 bases. Germline V gene data show CDR1 as ENHRY and CDR2 as SYGVKD. V lost 7 bases and J lost 3; bases outside the gene matches: 17. The CDR3 spans 17 residues. The CDR3 spells CAINSPGQKGEYYGYTF. DNA of the CDR3: TGTGCCATCAATTCTCCGGGACAGAAAGGGGAATACTATGGCTACACCTTC.